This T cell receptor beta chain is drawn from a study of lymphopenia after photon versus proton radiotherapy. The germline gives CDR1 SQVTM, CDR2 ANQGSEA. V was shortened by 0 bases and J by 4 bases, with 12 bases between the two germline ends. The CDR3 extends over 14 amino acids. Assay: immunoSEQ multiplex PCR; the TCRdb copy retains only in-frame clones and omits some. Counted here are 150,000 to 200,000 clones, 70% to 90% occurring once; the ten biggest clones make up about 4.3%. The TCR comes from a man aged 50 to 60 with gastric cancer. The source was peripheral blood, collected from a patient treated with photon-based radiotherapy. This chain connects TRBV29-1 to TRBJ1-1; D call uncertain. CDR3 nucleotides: TGCAGCGTTGAAGATCTGGCCGAGGGCACTGAAGCTTTCTTT. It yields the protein CSVEDLAEGTEAFF.